This T cell receptor (beta chain) was retrieved from a study of cytomegalovirus exposure and HLA in healthy donors. Study-level points and caveats: HLA alleles showed associations with some 17,000 TCR beta sequences in a later analysis, at a 0.05 false discovery rate. A classifier reportedly called cytomegalovirus status with high sensitivity and specificity. Presence/absence analyses took donor sequencing depth as roughly uniform.

Germline V gene lookup returns CDR1 SEHNR and CDR2 FQNEAQ (reference sequence). The CDR3 consists of 18 residues. This clone is a singleton in its sample. As yet, its antigen is unknown. An end of the junction differs from the germline gene, which may be a read error. Donors likely had unrecorded immune exposures despite being nominally healthy when sampled. The PCR employed 60 Vbeta primers together with 13 Jbeta primers. Some clones are missing from TCRdb's copy, which holds only in-frame ones; the method was immunoSEQ multiplex PCR. The table records 150,000 to 200,000 clones, 84% of them present only once.

The sequencing input was PBMCs. The chain has TRBV7-9 and TRBJ1-1, with D possibly matching TRBD1 (5 bases). This sequence was found in a man between 45 and 60 years old in good health and CMV-seropositive. For the CDR3, the DNA is TGTTCCAGCAGCCTTCTCGAGCGGGGCCGCGCATGGGGAGATGAAGCTTTCTTT. As protein: CSSSLLERGRAWGDEAFF.